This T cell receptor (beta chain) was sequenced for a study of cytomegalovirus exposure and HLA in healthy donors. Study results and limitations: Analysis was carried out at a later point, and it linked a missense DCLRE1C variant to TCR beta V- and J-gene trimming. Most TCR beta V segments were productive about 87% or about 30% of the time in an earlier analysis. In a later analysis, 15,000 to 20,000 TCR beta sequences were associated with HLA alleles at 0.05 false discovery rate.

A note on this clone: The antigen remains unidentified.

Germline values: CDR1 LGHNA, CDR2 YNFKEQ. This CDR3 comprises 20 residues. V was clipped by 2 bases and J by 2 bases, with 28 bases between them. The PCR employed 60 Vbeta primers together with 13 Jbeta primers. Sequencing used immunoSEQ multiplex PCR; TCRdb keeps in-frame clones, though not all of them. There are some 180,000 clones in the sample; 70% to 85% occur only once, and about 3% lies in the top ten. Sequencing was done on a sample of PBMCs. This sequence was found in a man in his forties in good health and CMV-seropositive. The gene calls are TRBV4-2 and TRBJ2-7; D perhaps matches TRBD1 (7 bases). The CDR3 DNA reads TGTGCCAGCAGCCAAACCCTTGGACAGGCTTCAGCGCGGGAAGCCTACGAGCAGTACTTC. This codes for CASSQTLGQASAREAYEQYF.